Shown below are 10 T cell receptor beta chains from a single sample sequenced in a study of blood T cells in healthy people across ages. A second about 7 to 12 cycle PCR used barcoded and J-beta primers. TCRdb passed the 5' RACE reads through MiXCR, listing each CDR3 protein once. There are about a million distinct CDR3 sequences in the sample; roughly two fifths occur only once, and less than 15% lies in the top ten. The sample consisted of blood. These receptors originate from a man aged 18 to 29 in good health.

This clonotype was detected a few times. The chain links TRBV24-1 to TRBJ2-3; 11 nucleotides align to TRBD2. This CDR3 comprises 17 residues. Germline CDR1 KGHDR, CDR2 SFDVKD. The trim removed 4 bases at V and 2 bases at J, leaving 7 bases unmatched. CDR3 region: CATSDQRLAGTTDTQYF. In DNA form, the CDR3 reads TGTGCCACCAGTGACCAACGACTAGCGGGGACCACAGATACGCAGTATTTT.

This clonotype was counted only a few times. CDR3 bases: TGTGCCAGCAGCTTAGGCGGGCACAATCAGCCCCAGCATTTT. It encodes CASSLGGHNQPQHF. This chain connects TRBV7-9 to TRBJ1-5; D gene ambiguous. Germline V gene lookup returns CDR1 SEHNR and CDR2 FQNEAQ (reference sequence). The CDR3 consists of 14 residues. The V end lost 1 base, the J end lost 3 bases, and 7 bases lay between the germline ends.

The genes are TRBV14 and TRBJ2-3; D gene unclear. The CDR3 totals 13 residues. V shed 3 bases and J shed 2 bases, with 6 bases lying between them. Germline V gene lookup returns CDR1 SGHDN and CDR2 FVKESK. CDR3 region: CASSQRNTDTQYF. The CDR3 DNA is TGTGCCAGCAGCCAGAGAAACACAGATACGCAGTATTTT.

The chain has TRBV11-1 and TRBJ2-2; tentatively, D is TRBD2 (5 bases). CDR3 length equals 14 residues. Looked up from germline, CDR1 is SGHAT and CDR2 is FQDESV (reference sequence). V dropped 3 bases and J dropped 5 bases, with 10 bases sitting between them. In DNA, the CDR3 is TGTGCCAGCAGCTTTAGGACGGGGACCGGGGAGCTGTTTTTT. This codes for CASSFRTGTGELFF.

V usage is TRBV9 and J usage is TRBJ2-7, with D perhaps matching TRBD1 or TRBD2 (5 bases each). Germline loops: CDR1 SGDLS, CDR2 YYNGEE. V was shortened by 4 bases and J by 2 bases, with 16 bases between the two germline ends. The CDR3 runs to 15 residues. CDR3 in DNA: TGTGCCAGCAGCAAGGGGAGTTATTCTCCCTACGAGCAGTACTTC. It translates to CASSKGSYSPYEQYF.

This sequence joins TRBV5-1 and TRBJ1-1; 9 bases are a match to TRBD1. Unmatched junction bases numbered 5, after V lost 0 bases and J lost 5 bases. Germline V gene sequence: CDR1 SGHRS, CDR2 YFSETQ. The CDR3 has 15 residues. The CDR3 sequence: CASSLGPQGATEAFF. The CDR3 nucleotides are TGCGCCAGCAGCTTGGGCCCACAGGGGGCGACTGAAGCTTTCTTT.

This clonotype was observed a few times. This chain uses TRBV27 with TRBJ2-1; 10 bases agree with TRBD2. The CDR3 contains 15 residues. The germline V gene has CDR1 MNHEY and CDR2 SMNVEV (reference sequence). V lost 5 bases, J lost 7 bases, and 8 bases stayed unmatched. The CDR3 is CASSRTPGLANEQFF. The CDR3 DNA follows: TGTGCCAGCAGTCGCACACCGGGACTAGCGAATGAGCAGTTCTTC.

The rearrangement links TRBV20-1 to TRBJ2-1; maybe TRBD2 (7 bases). The J call may be incorrect, as the DNA end agrees better with TRBJ2-7. CDR1 and CDR2 (germline): DFQATT, SNEGSKA (reference sequence). This CDR3 is 11 amino acids long. CDR3 sequence (DNA): TGCAGTCACAGGGACTACAATGAGCAGTACTTC. It is translated as CSHRDYNEQYF.

This clonotype was observed a handful of times. The genes are TRBV2 and TRBJ1-2; 8 bases line up with TRBD1. The J segment lost 11 bases and the V segment lost 0 bases, leaving 8 bases of the junction unmatched. The CDR3 spans 14 residues. Germline V gives CDR1 SNHLY, CDR2 FYNNEI. The chain's CDR3 is CASSEALRDRRYTF. For the CDR3, the DNA is TGTGCCAGCAGTGAAGCGCTTCGGGACAGGAGGTACACCTTC.

This clonotype was recorded a few times. The chain is built from TRBV20-1 and TRBJ2-1; D gene uncertain. Germline values: CDR1 DFQATT, CDR2 SNEGSKA (reference sequence). The V end was cut by 3 bases, the J end by 0 bases, with 12 bases between. This CDR3 region has 15 residues. The CDR3 DNA sequence: TGCAGTGCTAGGAGCAGGCAAAACTCCTACAATGAGCAGTTCTTC. Translation gives CSARSRQNSYNEQFF.